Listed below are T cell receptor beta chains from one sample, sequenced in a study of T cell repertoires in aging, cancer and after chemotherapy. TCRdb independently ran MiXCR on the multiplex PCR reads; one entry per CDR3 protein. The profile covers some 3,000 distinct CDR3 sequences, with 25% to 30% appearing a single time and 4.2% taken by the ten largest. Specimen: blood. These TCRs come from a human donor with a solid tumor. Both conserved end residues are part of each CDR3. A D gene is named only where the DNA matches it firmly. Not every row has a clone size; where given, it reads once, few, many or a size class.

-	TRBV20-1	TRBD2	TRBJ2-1	TGCAGTGCTAGAGCTCTGGGGCATTCTAGCGGGAGTGTATTTAATGAGCAGTTCTTC	CSARALGHSSGSVFNEQFF
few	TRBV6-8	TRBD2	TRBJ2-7	TGTGCCAGGCCGGGACTAGCGTACTACGAGCAGTACTTC	CARPGLAYYEQYF
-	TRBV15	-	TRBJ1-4	TGTGCCACCAGCAGACACCTTAAGACAGGAGCTAATGAAAAACTGTTTTTT	CATSRHLKTGANEKLFF
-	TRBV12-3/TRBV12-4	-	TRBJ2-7	TGTGCCAGCAGTCACGGAGGCGGGAACGAGCAGTACTTC	CASSHGGGNEQYF
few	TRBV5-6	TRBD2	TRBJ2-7	TGTGCCAGCAGCTTCCTTAGACTAGCGGGAGGGCCTTACTACGAGCAGTACTTC	CASSFLRLAGGPYYEQYF
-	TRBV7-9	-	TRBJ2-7	TGTGCCAGCAGCTTTGGGGCTAGCGCATCCTACGAGCAGTACTTC	CASSFGASASYEQYF
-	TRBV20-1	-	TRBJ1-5	TGCAGTGCTAGAGATGTCGCGTGGCATCAGCCCCAGCATTTT	CSARDVAWHQPQHF
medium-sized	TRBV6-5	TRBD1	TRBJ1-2	TGTGCCAGCAGTCCTCCGACAGGGAATGGCTACACCTTC	CASSPPTGNGYTF
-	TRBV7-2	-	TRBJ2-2	TGTGTCAGCAGCTTAAATAGCGGCAACACCGGGGAGCTGTTTTTT	CVSSLNSGNTGELFF
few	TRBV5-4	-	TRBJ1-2	TGTGCCAGCAGCTTCCAACAGGGAAACTATGGCTACACCTTC	CASSFQQGNYGYTF
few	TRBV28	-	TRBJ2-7	TGTGCCAGCAGTTTAGGCTCCTACGAGCAGTACTTC	CASSLGSYEQYF
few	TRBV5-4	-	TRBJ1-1	TGTGCCAGCAGCTTGCCGGCGCACACTGAAGCTTTCTTT	CASSLPAHTEAFF
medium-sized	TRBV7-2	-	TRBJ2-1	TGTGCCAGCAGCTTAGGAGGCGGATACAATGAGCAGTTCTTC	CASSLGGGYNEQFF
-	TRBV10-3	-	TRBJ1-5	TGTGCCATCAGTGCGCGGCCCACGGGGGATCGTAATCAGCCCCAGCATTTT	CAISARPTGDRNQPQHF
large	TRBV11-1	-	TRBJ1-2	TGTGCCAGCAGCTTAAGCAATACGGATGGCTACACCTTC	CASSLSNTDGYTF
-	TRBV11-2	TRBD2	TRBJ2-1	TGTGCCAGCAGCTTTTCGACTAGCGGGCAGTTCTTC	CASSFSTSGQFF
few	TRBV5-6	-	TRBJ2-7	TGTGCCAGCAGAAGGTACGGGACGGAAGTTTACGAGCAGTACTTC	CASRRYGTEVYEQYF
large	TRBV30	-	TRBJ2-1	TGTGCCTGGAGTGTTGCGGGCCTCAATGAGCAGTTCTTC	CAWSVAGLNEQFF
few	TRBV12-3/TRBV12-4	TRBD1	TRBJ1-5	TGTGCCAGCACGGTCAGGGGGGGGGGTTTGCCCCAGCATTTT	CASTVRGGGLPQHF
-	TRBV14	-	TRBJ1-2	TGTGCCAGCAGCCAAGATCATGGCTATGGCTACACCTTC	CASSQDHGYGYTF
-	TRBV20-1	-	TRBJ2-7	TGCAGTGCCGTGCGGGGAGATTTGTACGAGCAGTACTTC	CSAVRGDLYEQYF
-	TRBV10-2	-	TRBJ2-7	TGCGCCAGCAGTGAGGACAGTTCCTACGAGCAGTACTTC	CASSEDSSYEQYF